This T cell receptor beta chain was recovered during a study of T cell responses to AZD1222 COVID-19 vaccine. Across the whole study: Pooling of second doses given at about 4 or about 12 weeks was done.

Profiled with immunoSEQ multiplex PCR; TCRdb holds only in-frame clones, not every one. The sample contains 90,000 to 150,000 clones, 80% to 90% of which appear only once. In germline, CDR1 is KGHSH, CDR2 LQKENI. The CDR3 totals 14 residues. Trimming left V 3 bases short and J 4 bases short, with 10 bases between. Points on this clone: Its antigen remains unidentified.

Points from the study as a whole: Every sample of the repertoires postdated the peak T cell response. CD4 TCRs associated with vaccination spanned spike, dominating at 160-218 and 743-854. Donors were mostly white British, more females; clonal diversity possibly underestimated.

The chain joins TRBV18 to TRBJ2-1, with a tentative D call TRBD1 (6 bases). This clonotype originated in an adult in good health. The specimen comprised peripheral blood, sampled on day 0 of AZD1222 vaccination. DNA for the CDR3: TGTGCCAGCTCACCGGGACACTTTTACAATGAGCAGTTCTTC. Translating gives CASSPGHFYNEQFF.